This T cell receptor (beta chain) came from a study of T cell responses to AZD1222 COVID-19 vaccine. Comment on this clone: Its antigen is still unknown. This sample includes further DNA sequences coding for the same CDR3.

This CDR3 has 12 amino acids. Trimming cost V 5 bases and J 3 bases, with 6 bases left between them. Germline V gives CDR1 LNHDA, CDR2 SQIVND (reference sequence). Measured with immunoSEQ multiplex PCR; TCRdb has only the in-frame clones, and not every one. The sample holds about 150,000 clones, 85% to 95% seen once. Study findings and constraints: Within unmutated variant regions lay the reported targets of nearly half of spike-specific TCRs.

The TCR comes from an adult in good health. The starting material was peripheral blood, obtained on day 0 of AZD1222 vaccination. The genes are TRBV19 and TRBJ2-3; a possible D gene is TRBD2 (6 bases). CDR3 bases: TGTGCCAGTAGTCGGGGGACAGATACGCAGTATTTT. Its translation: CASSRGTDTQYF.